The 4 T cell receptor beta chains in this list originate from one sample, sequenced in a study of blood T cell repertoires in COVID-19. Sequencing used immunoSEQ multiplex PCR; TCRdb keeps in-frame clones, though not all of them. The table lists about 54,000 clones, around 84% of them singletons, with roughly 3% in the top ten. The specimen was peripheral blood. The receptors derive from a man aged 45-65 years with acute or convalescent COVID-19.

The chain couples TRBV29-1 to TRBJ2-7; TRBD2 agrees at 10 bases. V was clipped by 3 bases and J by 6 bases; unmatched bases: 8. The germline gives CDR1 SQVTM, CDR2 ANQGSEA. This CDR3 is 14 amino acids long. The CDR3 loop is CSVEGLAGEGEQYF. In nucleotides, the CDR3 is TGCAGCGTTGAGGGGCTAGCGGGAGAGGGCGAGCAGTACTTC.

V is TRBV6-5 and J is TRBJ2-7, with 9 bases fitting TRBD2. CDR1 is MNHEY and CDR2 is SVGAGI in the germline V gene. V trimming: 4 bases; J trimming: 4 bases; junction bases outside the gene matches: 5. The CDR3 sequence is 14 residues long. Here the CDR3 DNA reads TGTGCCAGCAGTTCAGCGGGGGGCCCGTACGAGCAGTACTTC. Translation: CASSSAGGPYEQYF.

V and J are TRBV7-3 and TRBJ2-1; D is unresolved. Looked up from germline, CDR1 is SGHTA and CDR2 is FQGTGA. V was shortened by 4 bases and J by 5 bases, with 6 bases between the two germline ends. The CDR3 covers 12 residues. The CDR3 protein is CASSSGDNEQFF. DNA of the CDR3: TGTGCCAGCAGCTCTGGAGACAATGAGCAGTTCTTC.

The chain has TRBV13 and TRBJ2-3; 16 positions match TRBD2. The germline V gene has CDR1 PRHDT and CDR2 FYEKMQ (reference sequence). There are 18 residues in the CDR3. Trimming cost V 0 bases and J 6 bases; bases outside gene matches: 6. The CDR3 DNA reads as TGTGCCAGCAGCTTAGGCCCCGGGACTAGCGGGAGGGAGGATACGCAGTATTTT. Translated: CASSLGPGTSGREDTQYF.